This TCR beta chain stems from a study of blood T cell repertoires in COVID-19. Study at large: The samples span acute and convalescent COVID-19 from the United States, Italy and Spain.

Here immunoSEQ multiplex PCR was the method, and the copy in TCRdb shows in-frame clones only, minus some. The sample holds 300,000 to 350,000 clones; over 70% are singletons and the top ten take about 4.7%. J gave up 8 bases and V 0 bases, and 10 bases lay outside the gene matches. CDR3 size: 17 residues. Germline CDR1 LNHNV, CDR2 YYDKDF (reference sequence). The sample consisted of PBMCs or T cells enriched from blood (not recorded which). This chain links TRBV15 with TRBJ1-5, with 10 bases that match TRBD1. The clonotype comes from a young man who had recovered from COVID-19. The CDR3 protein is CATSRDWGTGEGKPQHF. The CDR3 DNA is TGTGCCACCAGCAGAGATTGGGGGACAGGGGAAGGTAAGCCCCAGCATTTT.